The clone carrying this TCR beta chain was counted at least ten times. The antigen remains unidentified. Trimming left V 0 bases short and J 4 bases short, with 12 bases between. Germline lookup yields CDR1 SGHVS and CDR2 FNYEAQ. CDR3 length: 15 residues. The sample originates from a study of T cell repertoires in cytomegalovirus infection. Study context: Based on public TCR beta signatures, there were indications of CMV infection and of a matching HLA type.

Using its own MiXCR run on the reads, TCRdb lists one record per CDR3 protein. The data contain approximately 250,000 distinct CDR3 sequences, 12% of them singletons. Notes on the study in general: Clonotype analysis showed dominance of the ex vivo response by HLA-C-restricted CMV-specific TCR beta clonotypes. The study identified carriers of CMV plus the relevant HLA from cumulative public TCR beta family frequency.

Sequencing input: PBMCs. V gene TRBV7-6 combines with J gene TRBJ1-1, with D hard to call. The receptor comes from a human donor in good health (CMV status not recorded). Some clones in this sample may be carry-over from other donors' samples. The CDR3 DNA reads TGTGCCAGCAGCTTAGCCCCAGGTTCGAGCACTGAAGCTTTCTTT. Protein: CASSLAPGSSTEAFF.